This T cell receptor (beta chain) was sequenced in a study of shared clonotypes between healthy human individuals. Study-wide results and caveats: Clonotypes not shared had lower generation probabilities than those common to all four donors.

Partitioning of CD4+ cells yielded a CD45RA+ naive subset and a CD45RA-negative memory subset. This clone was seen more than once but under ten times. Antigen: not known. Generated by immunoSEQ multiplex PCR, the TCRdb table keeps only in-frame clones and is missing some. The sample holds 550,000 to 700,000 clones, more than 70% seen once. Trimming stripped 6 bases from V and 4 bases from J, with 10 bases between. Germline values: CDR1 MNHNY, CDR2 SVGAGI (reference sequence). The CDR3 totals 12 residues. The sample was memory CD4+ T cells sorted from blood. Described subset: CD45RA-negative fraction. This chain connects TRBV6-6 to TRBJ2-7, with D tentatively TRBD2 (5 bases). The receptor was isolated from a woman under 40 in good health. The CDR3 here is CASRDTSYEQYF. The CDR3 DNA sequence: TGTGCCAGCAGGGATACTAGTTACGAGCAGTACTTC.